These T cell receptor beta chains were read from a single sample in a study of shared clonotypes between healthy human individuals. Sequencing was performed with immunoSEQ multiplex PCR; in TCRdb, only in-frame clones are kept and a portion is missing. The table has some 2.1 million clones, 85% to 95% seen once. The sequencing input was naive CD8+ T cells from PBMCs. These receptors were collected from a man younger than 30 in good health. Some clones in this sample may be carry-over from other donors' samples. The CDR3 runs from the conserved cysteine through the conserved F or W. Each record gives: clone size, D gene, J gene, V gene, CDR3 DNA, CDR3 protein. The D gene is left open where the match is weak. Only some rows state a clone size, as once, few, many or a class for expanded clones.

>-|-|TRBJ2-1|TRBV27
TGTGCCAGCGACCATCAAGGGGGTCTCGCCCCGTTCTTC
CASDHQGGLAPFF
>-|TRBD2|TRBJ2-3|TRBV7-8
TGTGCCAGCAGCTTATCTAGCGGGACTAGCACAGATACGCAGTATTTT
CASSLSSGTSTDTQYF
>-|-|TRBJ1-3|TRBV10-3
TGTGCCATCAGAACAGATGGAAACACCATATATTTT
CAIRTDGNTIYF
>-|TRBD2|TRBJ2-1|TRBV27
TGTGCCAGCAGTTTATCGTCCGGGACTAGGGCCAATGAGCAGTTCTTC
CASSLSSGTRANEQFF
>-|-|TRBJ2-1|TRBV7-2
TGTGCCAGCAGCTTACGTTTCAGGTCCAATGAGCAGTTCTTC
CASSLRFRSNEQFF
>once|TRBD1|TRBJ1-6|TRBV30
TGTGCCTGGAGCGGAAGGGGGACAGCGTATAATTCACCCCTCCACTTT
CAWSGRGTAYNSPLHF
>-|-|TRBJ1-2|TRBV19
TGTGCCAGTAGTAGGGGGGACATCTATGGCTACACCTTC
CASSRGDIYGYTF
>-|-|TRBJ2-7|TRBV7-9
TGTGCCAGCAGCCCCGGGTCTATCGGCGAGCAGTACTTC
CASSPGSIGEQYF
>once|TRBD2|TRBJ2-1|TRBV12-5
TGTGCTAGTGGTTTCTCAGTAATCACGGGACTAGCGGGAGGTAATGAGCAGTTCTTC
CASGFSVITGLAGGNEQFF
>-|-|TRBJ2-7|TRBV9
TGTGCCAGCAGCGTAGGAGTGGGAGTAGACTACGAGCAGTACTTC
CASSVGVGVDYEQYF
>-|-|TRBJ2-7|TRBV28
TGTGCCAGCAGTCGGTGGGGGTCCTCCTACGAGCAGTACTTC
CASSRWGSSYEQYF
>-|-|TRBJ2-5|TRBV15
TGTGCCACCAGTACCGCTTCTCAAGAGACCCAGTACTTC
CATSTASQETQYF
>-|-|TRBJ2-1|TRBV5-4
TGTGCCAGCAGCTTGGTCCCGGGGGTCTCCTACAATGAGCAGTTCTTC
CASSLVPGVSYNEQFF
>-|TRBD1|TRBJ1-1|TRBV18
TGTGCCAGCTCACCCGTCAAAGGGACAGGGATTGGGGTGAACACTGAAGCTTTCTTT
CASSPVKGTGIGVNTEAFF
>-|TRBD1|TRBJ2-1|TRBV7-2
TGTGCCAGCAGCTACCGGGACAGGCGCTTCATGAGCTCCTACAATGAGCAGTTCTTC
CASSYRDRRFMSSYNEQFF
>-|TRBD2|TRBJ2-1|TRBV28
TGTGCCAGCAGTCACCTCGGACTAGCGGGAACGGTGGGTTACAATGAGCAGTTCTTC
CASSHLGLAGTVGYNEQFF
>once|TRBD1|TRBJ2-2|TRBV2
TGTGCCAGCAGTGTAGGGGGCTCCGGGGAGCTGTTTTTT
CASSVGGSGELFF
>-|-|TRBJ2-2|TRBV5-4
TGTGCCAGCAGCTTGGGCCCTAGCTTACGACCCGAGATCACCGGGGAGCTGTTTTTT
CASSLGPSLRPEITGELFF
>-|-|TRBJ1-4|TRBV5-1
TGCGCCAGCAGCCGGACTTCCCCCTCGGTAGATGAAAAACTGTTTTTT
CASSRTSPSVDEKLFF
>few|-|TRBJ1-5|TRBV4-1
TGCGCCAGCAGCCAAGATGAACAGACAAATCAGCCCCAGCATTTT
CASSQDEQTNQPQHF
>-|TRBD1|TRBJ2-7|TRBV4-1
TGCGCCAGCAGCCCGTTGGGACAGGGGGCTTACGAGCAGTACTTC
CASSPLGQGAYEQYF
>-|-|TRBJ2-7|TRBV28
TGTGCCAGCAGCGCGGGACACTCCTACGAGCAGTACTTC
CASSAGHSYEQYF
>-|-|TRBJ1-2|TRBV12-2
TGTGCAAGTCGCCATTCGGGCCAGAAGACTCTGTATGGCTACACCTTC
CASRHSGQKTLYGYTF
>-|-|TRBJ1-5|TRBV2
TGTGCCAGCAGTCCAAACAGGGCCCCCAATCAGCCCCAGCATTTT
CASSPNRAPNQPQHF
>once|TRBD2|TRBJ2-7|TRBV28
TGTGCCAGCAGTCGACTAGCAGTAAACTACGAGCAGTACTTC
CASSRLAVNYEQYF
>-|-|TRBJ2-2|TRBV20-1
TGCAGTGCTAGATCATCTGGGGAGCTGTTTTTT
CSARSSGELFF
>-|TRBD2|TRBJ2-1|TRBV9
TGTGCCAGCAGCCCCGCTTGGGCTAGCGGAAGGAATGAGCAGTTCTTC
CASSPAWASGRNEQFF
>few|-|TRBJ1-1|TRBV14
TGTGCCAGCAGTGTCGCTACCGAAGCTTTCTTT
CASSVATEAFF
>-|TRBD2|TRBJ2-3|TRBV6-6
TGTGCCAGCACCCTACTAGCGGGAGGCACAGATACGCAGTATTTT
CASTLLAGGTDTQYF
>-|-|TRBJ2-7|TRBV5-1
TGCGCCAGCAGCCCGCTTAGCGGAACCTCCTACGAGCAGTACTTC
CASSPLSGTSYEQYF
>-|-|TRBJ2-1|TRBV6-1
TGTGCCAGCAGTGGAGGACCCCCCGTGGGGTACAATGAGCAGTTCTTC
CASSGGPPVGYNEQFF
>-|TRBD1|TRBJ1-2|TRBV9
TGTGCCAGCAGCGTAGCGGCAGGGGGCGGCTATGGCTACACCTTC
CASSVAAGGGYGYTF
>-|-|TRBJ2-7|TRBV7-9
TGTGCCAGCAGCTTAGGGGTAGGCACGACGGTCTACGAGCAGTACTTC
CASSLGVGTTVYEQYF
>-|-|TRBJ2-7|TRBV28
TGTGCCAGCAGTTTGCGGCCCTCCTACGAGCAGTACTTC
CASSLRPSYEQYF
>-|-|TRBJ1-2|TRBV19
TGTGCCAGTAGTATTAAGCACTTACCCCCTAACTATGGCTACACCTTC
CASSIKHLPPNYGYTF
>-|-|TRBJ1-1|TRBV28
TGTGCCAGCAGTTTAGGTCTAGCTGAAGCTTTCTTT
CASSLGLAEAFF
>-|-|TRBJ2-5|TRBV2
TGTGCCAGCAGCGAAAGAGGAGAGACCCAGTACTTC
CASSERGETQYF
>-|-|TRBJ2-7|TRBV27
TGTGCCAGCAGTTTAGGGGGCATAACCTACGAGCAGTACTTC
CASSLGGITYEQYF
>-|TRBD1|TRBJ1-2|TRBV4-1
TGCGCCAGCACCGAGCGGACAGGGGGAGGCTATGGCTACACCTTC
CASTERTGGGYGYTF
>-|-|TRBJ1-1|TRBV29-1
TGCAGCGTTGAAGGTGAAGGGGACACTGAAGCTTTCTTT
CSVEGEGDTEAFF
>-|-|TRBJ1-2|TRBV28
TGTGCCAGCAGTCTTTCGGACAATGGGAACTATGGCTACACCTTC
CASSLSDNGNYGYTF